The 25 T cell receptor beta chains reported below all come from one sample, sequenced in a study of shared clonotypes between healthy human individuals. Profiled with immunoSEQ multiplex PCR; TCRdb holds only in-frame clones, not every one. Of around 100,000 clones in the sample, approximately 70% were seen once. The sequenced sample consisted of memory CD8+ T cells sorted from blood. The sample's subset: CD45RO+ cells pooled with CCR7-negative TemRA cells. The receptors shown here come from a woman aged 30 to 39 in good health.

This chain joins TRBV27 and TRBJ2-7, with D possibly being TRBD1 or TRBD2 (5 bases each). CDR1 MNHEY and CDR2 SMNVEV come from the germline V gene (reference sequence). The V end was cut by 0 bases, the J end by 5 bases, with 20 bases between. This CDR3 is 17 amino acids long. The CDR3 loop reads CASSLSGGTVLGDEQYF. In nucleotides, the CDR3 is TGTGCCAGCAGTTTATCGGGTGGGACGGTTCTCGGAGACGAGCAGTACTTC.

The chain employs TRBV29-1 and TRBJ2-1, with a possible D match to TRBD1 (10 bases). The CDR3 contains 15 residues. Germline values: CDR1 SQVTM, CDR2 ANQGSEA. Trimming took off 6 bases at V and 7 bases at J, with 22 bases between the two ends. The DNA of the CDR3 is TGCAGCGTGGACAGGGGGGCGGGAGGGCCGAATGAGCAGTTCTTC. Its translation: CSVDRGAGGPNEQFF.

The chain is built from TRBV28 and TRBJ2-6, with unresolved D. Per the germline V gene, CDR1 is MDHEN and CDR2 is SYDVKM. The length of the CDR3 is 17 residues. V gave up 7 bases and J gave up 4 bases, with 20 bases separating them. CDR3 amino acids: CASIAVVSSSGANVLTF. The CDR3 DNA sequence: TGTGCCAGCATCGCCGTGGTATCCTCCTCCGGGGCCAACGTCCTGACTTTC.

This sequence joins TRBV5-1 and TRBJ2-2; no clear D. V was pared by 3 bases and J by 6 bases, with 12 bases between. The length of the CDR3 is 14 residues. Per germline, CDR1 SGHRS and CDR2 YFSETQ. CDR3 in DNA: TGCGCCAGCAGCTGGACCTGGGGTCCCGGGGAGCTGTTTTTT. Its protein product is CASSWTWGPGELFF. The full variable domain, with the rest looked up from reference TRBV5-1 and TRBJ2-2, is KAGVTQTPRYLIKTRGQQVTLSCSPISGHRSVSWYQQTPGQGLQFLFEYFSETQRNKGNFPGRFSGRQFSNSRSEMNVSTLELGDSALYLCASSWTWGPGELFFGEGSRLTVL.

The V call is TRBV18, the J call TRBJ1-1, with no clear D. Germline CDR1 KGHSH, CDR2 LQKENI. Trimming removed 5 bases from V and 5 bases from J, with 18 bases in between. CDR3 size: 15 residues. The CDR3 DNA reads as TGTGCCAGCTCAGGTTCTTGGGGTTCAGGTACTGAAGCTTTCTTT. Amino acids: CASSGSWGSGTEAFF.

As to this clone: This likely reflects a read error, since a far larger clone is one base away. The chain joins TRBV15 to TRBJ2-7, with 12 nucleotides matching TRBD2. Germline CDR1 is LNHNV and CDR2 is YYDKDF (reference sequence). CDR3 length: 15 residues. The CDR3 here is CAASKETSGSNEQYF. The CDR3 DNA sequence: TGTGCCGCCAGCAAGGAGACTAGCGGGAGTAACGAGCAGTACTTC.

In nucleotides, the CDR3 is TGTGCCAGCAGAAGGGGAGGAGGTCATACGCAGTATTTT. This gives the protein CASRRGGGHTQYF. This chain connects TRBV6-5 to TRBJ2-3, with a tentative D call TRBD2 (6 bases). The V gene's germline CDR1 is MNHEY and CDR2 SVGAGI. This CDR3 comprises 13 residues. V lost 6 bases and J lost 7, with 14 bases in between.

The rearrangement joins TRBV2 to TRBJ1-5; 7 positions match TRBD1. There are 14 residues in the CDR3. Trimming took 4 bases from V and 6 from J; bases not matched to a gene: 6. The germline CDR1 and CDR2 sequences are SNHLY and FYNNEI. The CDR3 DNA reads TGTGCCAGCAGTGGAACAGGGGCGCGTCAGCCCCAGCATTTT. Residues: CASSGTGARQPQHF.

The chain combines TRBV7-8 with TRBJ2-7; 12 bases fit TRBD2. J lost 3 bases, V lost 5 bases, and 5 bases had no gene match. Germline V gene lookup returns CDR1 SGHVS and CDR2 FQNEAQ. This CDR3 is built from 15 residues. CDR3 protein: CASSKGLAGFYEQYF. The DNA for the CDR3 is TGTGCCAGCAGCAAGGGACTAGCGGGTTTCTACGAGCAGTACTTC.

The V call is TRBV2, the J call TRBJ1-5, with D possibly matching TRBD1 (6 bases). V gave up 3 bases and J gave up 6 bases, with 15 bases separating them. The CDR3 length is 15 residues. CDR1 and CDR2 from the germline V gene are SNHLY and FYNNEI. The CDR3 bases are TGTGCCAGCAGTGACTGGGGGGCTGGGGGTCAGCCCCAGCATTTT. It yields the protein CASSDWGAGGQPQHF.

The chain is built from TRBV6-5 and TRBJ2-5, with 9 nucleotides matching TRBD1. In germline, CDR1 is MNHEY, CDR2 SVGAGI. J was trimmed by 5 bases and V by 2 bases; bases with no gene match: 6. The length of the CDR3 is 15 residues. The CDR3 region has the DNA TGTGCCAGCAGTTACACCCGGGACAGGGTGGAGACCCAGTACTTC. Residues: CASSYTRDRVETQYF.

This chain uses TRBV4-1 with TRBJ2-5; D perhaps matches TRBD2 (6 bases). The germline V and J ends were trimmed by 3 bases and 11 bases, with 22 bases remaining between them. The germline gives CDR1 MGHRA, CDR2 YSYEKL. This CDR3 spans 15 amino acids. This CDR3 is CASSQVAGLAREQYF. CDR3 DNA sequence: TGCGCCAGCAGCCAGGTCGCCGGGCTAGCGAGGGAGCAGTACTTC.

The gene calls are TRBV10-2 and TRBJ2-5; D gene uncertain. The J call may be wrong; the DNA end is better matched by TRBJ2-7. Germline CDR1 WSHSY, CDR2 SAAADI. The CDR3 totals 13 residues. The CDR3 DNA is TGCGCCAGCATAGCCGGCGGATCCTACGAGCAGTACTTC. Its protein product is CASIAGGSYEQYF.

This clone was picked up one time. The V call is TRBV2, the J call TRBJ2-1, with D perhaps matching TRBD2 (6 bases). Germline V gene lookup returns CDR1 SNHLY and CDR2 FYNNEI. The CDR3 has 15 residues. V lost 3 bases and J lost 3, with 12 bases in between. The CDR3 bases are TGTGCCAGCAGTGAGGCTAGCGCTCTCTACAATGAGCAGTTCTTC. This sequence encodes CASSEASALYNEQFF. Combining the CDR3 with reference TRBV2 and TRBJ2-1 gives the whole variable domain EPEVTQTPSHQVTQMGQEVILRCVPISNHLYFYWYRQILGQKVEFLVSFYNNEISEKSEIFDDQFSVERPDGSNFTLKIRSTKLEDSAMYFCASSEASALYNEQFFGPGTRLTVL.

The chain has TRBV15 and TRBJ2-1; maybe TRBD2 (5 bases). Germline CDR1 and CDR2: LNHNV and YYDKDF (reference sequence). Trimming shortened V by 2 bases and J by 10 bases, and 12 bases separated the two germline ends. The CDR3 covers 13 residues. CDR3 nucleotide sequence: TGTGCCACCAGCAGACCGCGGACGGGGGAGCAGTTCTTC. Translating gives CATSRPRTGEQFF.

The CDR3 DNA reads as TGTGCCAGCAGTCTAGACAGCCACACTAACTATGGCTACACCTTC. This gives the protein CASSLDSHTNYGYTF. The chain recombines TRBV7-9 with TRBJ1-2; a weak D match, TRBD1 (5 bases). Per the germline V gene, CDR1 is SEHNR and CDR2 is FQNEAQ (reference sequence). The CDR3 extends over 15 amino acids. Trimming left V 6 bases short and J 0 bases short, with 14 bases between. The full variable domain, with the rest looked up from reference TRBV7-9 and TRBJ1-2, is DTGVSQNPRHKITKRGQNVTFRCDPISEHNRLYWYRQTLGQGPEFLTYFQNEAQLEKSRLLSDRFSAERPKGSFSTLEIQRTEQGDSAMYLCASSLDSHTNYGYTFGSGTRLTVV.

The J gene is TRBJ2-2, the V gene TRBV27, with D perhaps being TRBD1 or TRBD2 (5 bases each). CDR3 length: 12 amino acids. V was shortened by 10 bases and J by 4 bases, with 10 bases between the two germline ends. Germline CDR1 reads MNHEY; CDR2 reads SMNVEV (reference sequence). The DNA of the CDR3 is TGTGCCACCATGAGGGGCACCGGGGAGCTGTTTTTT. This encodes CATMRGTGELFF.

This clone has only a few counts. This chain connects TRBV27 to TRBJ1-1; 8 bases align to TRBD1. The CDR3 runs to 17 residues. With 4 bases clipped from V and 0 bases from J, the junction kept 10 bases outside the gene matches. Germline-derived CDR1 and CDR2 are MNHEY and SMNVEV (reference sequence). In DNA form, the CDR3 reads TGTGCCAGCAGTTCCCGGACAGGGAGGTACTTGAACACTGAAGCTTTCTTT. Its translation is CASSSRTGRYLNTEAFF.

This clone was counted a few times. The chain recombines TRBV29-1 with TRBJ2-3; D is perhaps TRBD1 (6 bases). CDR1 and CDR2 (germline): SQVTM, ANQGSEA. The CDR3 sequence is 16 residues long. V shed 0 bases and J shed 0 bases, with 13 bases lying between them. This chain's CDR3 is CSVEDQVTGSTDTQYF. The CDR3 bases are TGCAGCGTTGAAGATCAGGTGACAGGTAGCACAGATACGCAGTATTTT.

This clone has more than one count but fewer than ten. The sample contains more than one DNA sequence encoding this CDR3. The chain is built from TRBV7-6 and TRBJ1-5; D ambiguous. This CDR3 is 13 amino acids long. Per the germline V gene, CDR1 is SGHVS and CDR2 is FNYEAQ. V gave up 1 base and J gave up 4 bases, with 5 bases separating them. The CDR3 region has the DNA TGTGCCAGCAGCTTAGATAGTAATCAGCCCCAGCATTTT. Residues: CASSLDSNQPQHF.

This clone is medium-sized (0.01 to 0.1%). The rearrangement joins TRBV27 to TRBJ1-2, with D unresolved. Germline values: CDR1 MNHEY, CDR2 SMNVEV (reference sequence). V was pared by 5 bases and J by 4 bases, with 17 bases between. This CDR3 is 15 amino acids long. The CDR3 DNA is TGTGCCAGCAGTCCGACATCCGCGGGGATCTATGGCTACACCTTC. As protein: CASSPTSAGIYGYTF.

The chain carries TRBV5-4 and TRBJ2-4; D is unclear. The CDR3 runs 14 residues. Trimming left V 2 bases short and J 0 bases short, with 6 bases between. CDR1 is SGHNT and CDR2 is YYREEE in the germline V gene (reference sequence). The CDR3 DNA reads TGTGCCAGCAGCTTAGCAGAAGCCAAAAACATTCAGTACTTC. Translated: CASSLAEAKNIQYF.

This clone was counted between two and nine times. The gene calls are TRBV20-1 and TRBJ2-7, with D hard to call. Between the trimmed V and J ends, which lost 3 bases and 3 bases, there was a span of 6 bases. The CDR3 contains 11 residues. Germline V CDR1 and CDR2: DFQATT, SNEGSKA (reference sequence). CDR3 nucleotides: TGCAGTGCTAGCAAAGACTACGAGCAGTACTTC. Translation: CSASKDYEQYF.

CDR3 residues: CASDGAGAGELFF. The CDR3 coding sequence is TGTGCCAGCGACGGGGCAGGGGCTGGGGAGCTGTTTTTT. The rearrangement uses TRBV13 and TRBJ2-2; D perhaps matches TRBD1 (6 bases). V dropped 8 bases and J dropped 8 bases, with 15 bases sitting between them. The CDR3 contains 13 residues. CDR1 PRHDT and CDR2 FYEKMQ come from the germline V gene (reference sequence).

The chain is built from TRBV28 and TRBJ2-6; D is unresolved. CDR1 is MDHEN and CDR2 is SYDVKM in the germline V gene. This CDR3 has 14 amino acids. V dropped 6 bases and J dropped 2 bases, with 8 bases sitting between them. CDR3 residues: CASSPRPGANVLTF. The DNA for the CDR3 is TGTGCCAGCAGCCCACGTCCTGGGGCCAACGTCCTGACTTTC.